The 2 T cell receptor beta chains below were found in one sample sequenced in a study of cytomegalovirus exposure and HLA in healthy donors. With 60 Vbeta and 13 Jbeta primers, the PCR was carried out. This table comes from immunoSEQ multiplex PCR, and its TCRdb copy is limited to in-frame clones, with some not included. The table records about 150,000 clones, approximately 78% of them present only once. Material for sequencing was PBMCs. These TCRs come from a woman in her fifties or sixties in good health and CMV-seropositive.

The CDR3 protein is CASSIWARGLDYGYTF. CDR3 sequence (DNA): TGTGCCAGTTCCATTTGGGCCAGGGGGCTCGACTATGGCTACACCTTC. V is TRBV19 and J is TRBJ1-2; 8 bases match TRBD1. This CDR3 has 16 amino acids. The germline V gene has CDR1 LNHDA and CDR2 SQIVND (reference sequence). Unmatched junction bases numbered 14, after V lost 8 bases and J lost 3 bases.

This clone came up once. The V call is TRBV6-1, the J call TRBJ2-5; 11 bases are shared with TRBD2. V lost 4 bases, J lost 1 base, and 5 bases stayed unmatched. The CDR3 spans 16 residues. Germline-derived CDR1 and CDR2 are MNHNS and SASEGT. The DNA for the CDR3 is TGTGCCAGCAGTGTATCTAGCGGGGGGCTCCAAGAGACCCAGTACTTC. Translation: CASSVSSGGLQETQYF.